This TCR beta chain was observed in a study of cytomegalovirus exposure and HLA in healthy donors. Overall study findings and caveats: Many donors shared some public TCRs, even though most TCR sequences were rare. The tendency of first-cohort TCR clusters to co-occur in the 120 or so validation repertoires emerged from a later analysis. According to reports, the classifier identified cytomegalovirus status with high specificity and sensitivity.

As to this clone: Its matching antigen is unknown.

While the first cohort had fewer than 850 subjects, the donors belonged to the separate validation cohort of 120 subjects. The V gene lost 4 bases and the J gene lost 6 bases, with 6 bases spanning the gap. The CDR3 spans 10 residues. CDR1 and CDR2 (germline): SQVTM, ANQGSEA. The assay was immunoSEQ multiplex PCR, and TCRdb's table has in-frame clones only and misses some. The data hold around 130,000 clones, with around nine tenths observed a single time. The sample was PBMCs. The V and J genes are TRBV29-1 and TRBJ1-1; unclear D gene. The receptor's source is a young man in good health and CMV-seronegative. The CDR3 region is CSVVGSEAFF. The CDR3 bases are TGCAGCGTTGTCGGGTCTGAAGCTTTCTTT.